The clone carrying this T cell receptor beta chain was seen a handful of times. Its antigen is not known. This sample stems from a study of neoadjuvant anti-PD-1 for oral cavity cancer. Study summary: Non-progressing patients received a fourth nivolumab dose near day 43, then surgery on days 50-56.

Germline V lookup: CDR1 SNHLY, CDR2 FYNNEI. CDR3 length equals 15 residues. After removal of 5 bases from V and 8 bases from J, the junction contained 8 bases not matched to a gene. Sequencing used immunoSEQ multiplex PCR; TCRdb keeps in-frame clones, though not all of them. The repertoire holds 60,000 to 75,000 clones, with approximately 79% as singletons. Study-level results: Higher pretreatment blood Treg/Th17 ratios correlated with higher pretreatment blood and lower post-treatment tumor TCRbeta clonality.

PBMCs were not maintained or expanded in culture before analysis. Specimen: PBMCs, collected before nivolumab (anti-PD-1) treatment. V is TRBV2 and J is TRBJ1-6; 8 bases are a match to TRBD1. This sequence originates from a person between 40 and 80 years old with oral cavity squamous cell carcinoma. CDR3 loop: CASSQRTGLDSPLHF. DNA of the CDR3: TGTGCCAGCAGTCAACGGACAGGGTTGGATTCACCCCTCCACTTT.